This T cell receptor (beta chain) was observed in a study of CD8 T cells in Susac syndrome. Reverse transcription of roughly 0.5 to 1 ug RNA was carried out with random hexamers. Amplification of TCR beta CDR3 by immunoSEQ multiplex PCR spanned 54 Vbeta and 13 Jbeta. TCRdb reprocessed the immunoSEQ multiplex PCR reads with MiXCR, giving one entry per CDR3 protein. This table holds about 200,000 distinct CDR3 sequences, almost 96% found once. CDR1 is SGHTA and CDR2 is FQGTGA in the germline V gene. The CDR3 consists of 18 residues. The V end was cut by 3 bases, the J end by 3 bases, with 24 bases between. Negative isolation was applied to CD8+ and CD4+ T cells, and FACS enrichment was applied to TEMRA cells.

Sequencing was performed on CD4+ T cells from PBMCs. The genes are TRBV7-3 and TRBJ2-7; a possible D gene is TRBD1 (6 bases). The TCR originated in a human donor with multiple sclerosis. The CDR3 region has the DNA TGTGCCAGCAGCTTCGACCGAATCCCGGGACAAGGGAACTACGAGCAGTACTTC. It specifies CASSFDRIPGQGNYEQYF. Filled out from reference TRBV7-3 and TRBJ2-7, the complete variable domain reads GAGVSQTPSNKVTEKGKYVELRCDPISGHTALYWYRQSLGQGPEFLIYFQGTGAADDSGLPNDRFFAVRPEGSVSTLKIQRTERGDSAVYLCASSFDRIPGQGNYEQYFGPGTRLTVT.